The sequence of this T cell receptor (beta chain) was determined in a study of T cell changes during pregnancy in multiple sclerosis. The assay was immunoSEQ multiplex PCR, and TCRdb's table has in-frame clones only and misses some. The sample contains roughly 53,000 clones, 85% to 95% of which appear only once. The CDR3 is made up of 16 amino acids. Trimming cost V 3 bases and J 0 bases; bases outside gene matches: 5. Looked up from germline, CDR1 is SGHNT and CDR2 is YYREEE (reference sequence). The rearrangement uses TRBV5-4 and TRBJ2-5, with 10 positions matching TRBD2. The source was CD4+ T cells from peripheral blood mononuclear cells, collected in the third trimester of pregnancy. This receptor was obtained from a female donor with multiple sclerosis, enrolled in a pregnancy study. CDR3: CASSSGLAEYQETQYF. DNA of the CDR3: TGTGCCAGCAGCTCCGGACTAGCGGAATACCAAGAGACCCAGTACTTC.